This TCR beta chain was identified during a study of shared clonotypes between healthy human individuals. Sequencing used immunoSEQ multiplex PCR; TCRdb keeps in-frame clones, though not all of them. The table has millions of clones, roughly 95% seen once; the top ten hold around 1.1%. Cells designated naive CD8 were CD45RO-negative and were positively selected for CCR7, with terminally differentiated effector memory CD45RA+ cells excluded. Germline CDR1 reads LGHNA; CDR2 reads YSLEER. The CDR3 contains 15 residues. The trim removed 0 bases at V and 4 bases at J, leaving 6 bases unmatched. The rearrangement uses TRBV4-3 and TRBJ2-7; 7 nucleotides match TRBD2. This TCR was recovered from a man aged 18 to 29 in good health. Sequenced input: naive CD8+ T cells sorted from blood. Here the CDR3 reads CASSQDWEGMYEQYF. The CDR3, as DNA: TGCGCCAGCAGCCAAGACTGGGAGGGAATGTACGAGCAGTACTTC.